A selection of T cell receptor beta chains follows, all from one sample in a study of T cells in Graves' hyperthyroidism and ophthalmopathy. One entry per CDR3 protein results from TCRdb running MiXCR on the multiplex PCR reads. The data contain approximately 870,000 distinct CDR3 sequences, over 35% of them singletons. Sequenced input: blood. The origin of the receptors is a man younger than 30 with Graves' hyperthyroidism. The CDR3 runs from the conserved cysteine through the conserved F or W. D genes are given only for firm matches. Expanded clones get a size class; other rows say once, few or many, or leave the size out.

clone_size | d_call | j_call | v_call | cdr3_nt | cdr3_aa
many | . | TRBJ1-5 | TRBV20-1 | TGCAGTGCTAGGTTGGGAGGACGTGGCAATCAGCCCCAGCATTTT | CSARLGGRGNQPQHF
many | . | TRBJ2-5 | TRBV7-8 | TGTGCCAGCAGCTTAGTCCCGGGGATAGAGACCCAGTACTTC | CASSLVPGIETQYF
few | TRBD1 | TRBJ1-4 | TRBV5-1 | TGCGCCAGCAGCTCGGGACAGGCGGTGAATGAAAAACTGTTTTTT | CASSSGQAVNEKLFF
few | . | TRBJ2-7 | TRBV12-3/TRBV12-4 | TGTGCCAGCAGGGGACGGGAGCAGTACTTC | CASRGREQYF
few | TRBD1 | TRBJ2-7 | TRBV20-1 | TGCAGTGCTAGTACCGGGACAGGGGCTTTCTACGAGCAGTACTTC | CSASTGTGAFYEQYF
many | TRBD1 | TRBJ2-7 | TRBV7-8 | TGTGCCAGCAGCCTCCCAGCCGGGACAGGGAGCTCCTACGAGCAGTACTTC | CASSLPAGTGSSYEQYF
many | . | TRBJ1-6 | TRBV10-3 | TGTGCCATCACCCCGGGCAGCAAGTCACCCCTCCACTTT | CAITPGSKSPLHF
. | . | TRBJ1-5 | TRBV7-7 | TGTGCTAGCAGCTTAGCGGTAGGTGCGCCCCAGCGTTTT | CASSLAVGAPQRF
many | . | TRBJ2-5 | TRBV7-8 | TGTGCCAGCACCTCCGGCCTAGATGAGACCCAGTACTTC | CASTSGLDETQYF
. | . | TRBJ1-3 | TRBV7-9 | TGTGCCAGCAGCTTATCCTCCGGGACATCAGGAAACACCATATATTTT | CASSLSSGTSGNTIYF
many | . | TRBJ1-2 | TRBV2 | TGTGCCAGCAACAACCCCCCCGGCTATGGCTACACCTTC | CASNNPPGYGYTF
many | . | TRBJ2-7 | TRBV29-1 | TGCAGCGCCTCCTTAGCCAGCCGGAGCTCCTACGAGCAGTACTTC | CSASLASRSSYEQYF
. | TRBD1 | TRBJ1-1 | TRBV20-1 | TGCAGTGCTAGTGGGGGGACAGGCTTCAACACTGAAGCTTTCTTT | CSASGGTGFNTEAFF
many | . | TRBJ1-1 | TRBV2 | TGTGCCAGCAGGGGCGTGACAGGAGCGACGACTGAAGCTTTCTTT | CASRGVTGATTEAFF
few | . | TRBJ2-2 | TRBV7-8 | TGTGCCAGCAGCTTGAGCAGGGTCCCTGACTTGGGCACCGGGGAGCTGTTTTTT | CASSLSRVPDLGTGELFF
many | . | TRBJ1-2 | TRBV20-1 | TGCAGTGCTAGTGATAGGGCCTATGGCTACACCTTC | CSASDRAYGYTF
few | . | TRBJ2-7 | TRBV5-1 | TGCGCCAGCAGCGTACGGACTACCTACGAGCAGTACTTC | CASSVRTTYEQYF
. | . | TRBJ1-5 | TRBV2 | TGTGCCAGCAGCTTAGGGCCTGTGGAGCCCCAGCATTTT | CASSLGPVEPQHF
many | . | TRBJ2-7 | TRBV7-2 | TGTGCCAGCCTCCGGGGGAACGAGCAGTACTTC | CASLRGNEQYF
few | . | TRBJ2-5 | TRBV7-3 | TGTGCCAGCAGCTTAGTAGGTGCGGGGGCGTACCAAGAGACCCAGTACTTC | CASSLVGAGAYQETQYF
. | . | TRBJ1-1 | TRBV29-1 | TGCAGCGTAGGGGACAATCCCTCGAACACTGAGGCTTCCTTT | CSVGDNPSNTEASF
. | . | TRBJ2-7 | TRBV10-3 | TGTGCCAGCAGTTACTCGACGCGTTCCCACGAGCAGTACTTC | CASSYSTRSHEQYF
. | . | TRBJ2-7 | TRBV5-1 | TGCGCCAGCAGCTTCCAGGGGGGCTCCTACGAGCAGTACTTC | CASSFQGGSYEQYF
. | . | TRBJ2-5 | TRBV10-2 | TGCGCCAGCAGTGACCGGACTACAGGTTCCCAAGAGACCCAGTACTTC | CASSDRTTGSQETQYF
many | TRBD1 | TRBJ1-4 | TRBV2 | TGTGCCAGCAGACCGGGACAGGGGGCTGAAAAACTGTTTTTT | CASRPGQGAEKLFF
. | . | TRBJ1-1 | TRBV4-1 | TGCGCCAGCAGCCAAGAATGGTTTACAGGGAACACTGAAGCTTTCTTT | CASSQEWFTGNTEAFF
many | . | TRBJ2-2 | TRBV25-1 | TGTGCCAGCGCCTCATTCGCCGGGGAGCTGTTTTTT | CASASFAGELFF
few | . | TRBJ2-2 | TRBV6-5 | TGTGCCAGCAGTTACTCGATTTCGGGGGAGCTGTTTTTT | CASSYSISGELFF
. | . | TRBJ2-3 | TRBV7-9 | TGTGCCAGCGGCTCCCCAGATACGCAGTATTTT | CASGSPDTQYF
. | . | TRBJ2-2 | TRBV5-6 | TGTGCCAGCAGCTACCCCACTCTCGGGGAGCTGTTTTTT | CASSYPTLGELFF
few | . | TRBJ2-2 | TRBV12-3/TRBV12-4 | TGTGCCAGCAGCCCTTCCCCGGACTACTCCGGGGAGCTGTTTTTT | CASSPSPDYSGELFF
. | TRBD1 | TRBJ2-7 | TRBV7-2 | TGTGCCAGCAGCTTACCTGACAGGGGGTTCGACGAGCAGTACTTC | CASSLPDRGFDEQYF
. | TRBD1 | TRBJ2-2 | TRBV14 | TGTGCCAGCAGCCAATGGACAGGTTACACCGGGGAGCTGTTTTTT | CASSQWTGYTGELFF
. | TRBD1 | TRBJ1-4 | TRBV10-3 | TGTGCCATCGGGACAGGGGGCAATGAAAAACTGTTTTTT | CAIGTGGNEKLFF
. | TRBD1 | TRBJ2-7 | TRBV4-1 | TGCGCCAGCAGCCATTGGACAGGAGAGGTAGACGAGCAGTACTTC | CASSHWTGEVDEQYF
many | . | TRBJ1-3 | TRBV6-6 | TGTGCCAGCAAGAGTGGAAACACCATATATTTT | CASKSGNTIYF
. | . | TRBJ2-7 | TRBV4-3 | TGCGCCAGCAGTTTCGGGTACGCCGAAGCTTACGAGCAGTACTTC | CASSFGYAEAYEQYF
. | . | TRBJ1-6 | TRBV3-1 | TGTGCCAGCAGCCAAGGGGGGGTAGGGAATTCACCCCTCCACTTT | CASSQGGVGNSPLHF
many | . | TRBJ2-7 | TRBV10-3 | TGTGCCATCAGTGAACCACAGCTCTACGAGCAGTACTTC | CAISEPQLYEQYF
few | . | TRBJ1-2 | TRBV5-4 | TGTGCCAGCAGCTTGGCCAAAGGGGACATAAATGGCTACACCTTC | CASSLAKGDINGYTF
. | . | TRBJ1-1 | TRBV5-6 | TGTGCCAGCAGCTTTGAGGGGCCCTTGAACACTGAAGCTTTCTTT | CASSFEGPLNTEAFF
many | . | TRBJ1-6 | TRBV4-1 | TGCGCCAGCAGCCAAGATCAAGGGAGCAATTCACCCCTCCACTTT | CASSQDQGSNSPLHF
. | . | TRBJ1-1 | TRBV7-9 | TGTGCCAGCAGCGAACAGGGCGGGGTGAGCACTGAAGCTTTCTTT | CASSEQGGVSTEAFF